Listed here are 14 T cell receptor beta chains from one sample, sequenced in a study of blood T cell repertoires in COVID-19. Sequenced by immunoSEQ multiplex PCR; TCRdb stores in-frame clones only, minus some. The sample lists 45,000 or so clones, about 85% occurring once. The sequencing input was peripheral blood. The receptor source for this set is a woman of 80 years or more with acute or convalescent COVID-19.

The chain carries TRBV3-1 (or the pseudogene TRBV3-2) and TRBJ1-2; D gene uncertain. Trimming pared 0 bases from V and 2 bases from J, leaving 7 bases between. CDR1 is LGHDT, CDR2 YNNKEL, per germline (reference sequence). This CDR3 region has 14 residues. CDR3 DNA: TGTGCCAGCAGCCAAGATACCGAGAACTATGGCTACACCTTC. It codes for CASSQDTENYGYTF.

The J gene is TRBJ2-5, the V gene TRBV27, with D unresolved. CDR1 MNHEY and CDR2 SMNVEV come from the germline V gene (reference sequence). Trimming removed 3 bases from V and 4 bases from J, with 15 bases in between. CDR3 size: 15 residues. CDR3 nucleotide sequence: TGTGCCAGCAGTTTGGTGGCTCGTACGGGAGAGACCCAGTACTTC. Translation gives CASSLVARTGETQYF.

The chain joins TRBV11-3 to TRBJ2-3; unclear D gene. V shed 5 bases and J shed 4 bases, with 7 bases lying between them. This CDR3 is 12 amino acids long. Germline values: CDR1 SGHNT, CDR2 YENEEA. CDR3 residues: CASSPTSDTQYF. The CDR3 DNA is TGTGCCAGCAGCCCGACATCAGATACGCAGTATTTT.

This clone was detected only once. The chain carries TRBV19 and TRBJ1-2; TRBD1 aligns across 10 bases. V trimming: 4 bases; J trimming: 8 bases; junction bases outside the gene matches: 13. The V gene's germline CDR1 is LNHDA and CDR2 SQIVND (reference sequence). This CDR3 contains 16 residues. As DNA, the CDR3 is TGTGCCAGTAGTACCCAGACAGGGGGCGCGGAAAAAGGCTACACCTTC. Translating it yields CASSTQTGGAEKGYTF.

J is TRBJ2-4 and V is TRBV5-4; TRBD2 matches 8 bases. Per the germline V gene, CDR1 is SGHNT and CDR2 is YYREEE (reference sequence). The V and J ends lost 2 bases and 5 bases, in that order; junction bases with no gene match: 3. The CDR3 is made up of 14 amino acids. The CDR3 DNA reads as TGTGCCAGCAGCTTAAGCGGGAGCGAAAACATTCAGTACTTC. This encodes CASSLSGSENIQYF.

The rearrangement uses TRBV13 and TRBJ2-7, with 9 bases fitting TRBD1. Germline lookup yields CDR1 PRHDT and CDR2 FYEKMQ (reference sequence). V dropped 5 bases and J dropped 3; count of bases not matched to a gene: 5. There are 14 residues in the CDR3. For the CDR3, the DNA is TGTGCCAGCAGCCCCGGGACAGGGAGCTACGAGCAGTACTTC. Protein: CASSPGTGSYEQYF.

The chain recombines TRBV19 with TRBJ1-5, with 9 bases aligning to TRBD1. The CDR3 length is 20 residues. Germline CDR1 is LNHDA and CDR2 is SQIVND (reference sequence). V lost 5 bases and J lost 0; bases outside the gene matches: 17. The CDR3 region has the DNA TGTGCCAGTAGTCAAGAACAGAACAGGGGGCACGCATATAGCAATCAGCCCCAGCATTTT. Its translation: CASSQEQNRGHAYSNQPQHF.

This chain links TRBV5-8 with TRBJ1-3, with D unresolved. The CDR3 is 13 residues long. The V end lost 2 bases, the J end lost 0 bases, and 3 bases lay between the germline ends. The germline gives CDR1 SGHTS, CDR2 YDEGEE. The CDR3 loop is CASSLYSGNTIYF. In DNA, the CDR3 is TGTGCCAGCAGCTTATACTCTGGAAACACCATATATTTT. Filled out from reference TRBV5-8 and TRBJ1-3, the complete variable domain reads EAGVTQSPTHLIKTRGQQATLRCSPISGHTSVYWYQQALGLGLQFLLWYDEGEERNRGNFPPRFSGRQFPNYSSELNVNALELEDSALYLCASSLYSGNTIYFGEGSWLTVV.

The J gene is TRBJ2-5, the V gene TRBV28, with D tentatively TRBD2 (6 bases). The CDR3 loop spans 15 amino acids. Germline lookup yields CDR1 MDHEN and CDR2 SYDVKM. Trimming took off 3 bases at V and 2 bases at J, with 13 bases between the two ends. CDR3 coding DNA: TGTGCCAGCAGTTTTCCAGCGGGCGGGCAAGAGACCCAGTACTTC. This codes for CASSFPAGGQETQYF.

The chain carries TRBV7-9 and TRBJ2-7; 14 positions agree with TRBD2. V dropped 4 bases and J dropped 2; count of bases not matched to a gene: 10. Germline lookup yields CDR1 SEHNR and CDR2 FQNEAQ (reference sequence). The CDR3 length is 18 residues. DNA of the CDR3: TGTGCCAGCAGCTCCGGGACTAGCGGGAGTAGGTCCCCCTACGAGCAGTACTTC. It yields the protein CASSSGTSGSRSPYEQYF. The entire variable domain, with the rest obtained from reference TRBV7-9 and TRBJ2-7, is as follows: DTGVSQNPRHKITKRGQNVTFRCDPISEHNRLYWYRQTLGQGPEFLTYFQNEAQLEKSRLLSDRFSAERPKGSFSTLEIQRTEQGDSAMYLCASSSGTSGSRSPYEQYFGPGTRLTVT.

The rearrangement joins TRBV24-1 to TRBJ2-1; 10 bases are a match to TRBD2. Unmatched junction bases numbered 4, after V lost 2 bases and J lost 4 bases. The germline V gene encodes CDR1 KGHDR and CDR2 SFDVKD. The CDR3 runs to 16 residues. This CDR3 is CATSDSGLAKYNEQFF. DNA for the CDR3: TGTGCCACCAGTGATTCGGGACTAGCGAAATACAATGAGCAGTTCTTC.

This chain joins TRBV28 and TRBJ2-1, with 11 positions matching TRBD2. This CDR3 contains 15 residues. CDR1 and CDR2 (germline): MDHEN, SYDVKM. V gave up 6 bases and J gave up 9 bases; unmatched junction bases: 10. The CDR3 DNA is TGTGCCAGCAGCCTACTAGCGGGAGATCAGCGTGAGCAGTTCTTC. It is translated as CASSLLAGDQREQFF.

The chain is built from TRBV19 and TRBJ1-4; no firm D call. The CDR3 runs to 14 residues. CDR1 and CDR2 from the germline V gene are LNHDA and SQIVND (reference sequence). Trimming cost V 2 bases and J 7 bases, with 11 bases left between them. The CDR3 bases are TGTGCCAGTAGTATATCTGGCACGGGTGAAAAACTGTTTTTT. Translated, it gives CASSISGTGEKLFF.

This chain joins TRBV19 and TRBJ1-1, with D maybe TRBD1 (5 bases). The CDR3 is made up of 13 amino acids. In germline, CDR1 is LNHDA, CDR2 SQIVND (reference sequence). V was trimmed by 3 bases and J by 7 bases, leaving 12 bases between them. The CDR3 nucleotides are TGTGCCAGTAGTATTTATGGGGGGGGTGAAGCTTTCTTT. Its translation: CASSIYGGGEAFF.